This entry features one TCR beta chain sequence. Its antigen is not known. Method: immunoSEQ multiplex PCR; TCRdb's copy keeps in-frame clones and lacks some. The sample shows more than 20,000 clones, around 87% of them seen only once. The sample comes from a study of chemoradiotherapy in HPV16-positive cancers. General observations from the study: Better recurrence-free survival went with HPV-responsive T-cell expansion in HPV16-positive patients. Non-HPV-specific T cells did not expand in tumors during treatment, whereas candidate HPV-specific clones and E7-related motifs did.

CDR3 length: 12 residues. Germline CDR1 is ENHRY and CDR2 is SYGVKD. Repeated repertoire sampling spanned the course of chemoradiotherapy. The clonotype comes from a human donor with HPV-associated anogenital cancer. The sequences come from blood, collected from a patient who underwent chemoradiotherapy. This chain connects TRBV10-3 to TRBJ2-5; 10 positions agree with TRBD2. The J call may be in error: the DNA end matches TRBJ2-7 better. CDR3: CATSSGSYEQYF. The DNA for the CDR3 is TGTGCCACCTCTAGCGGGAGTTACGAGCAGTACTTC.